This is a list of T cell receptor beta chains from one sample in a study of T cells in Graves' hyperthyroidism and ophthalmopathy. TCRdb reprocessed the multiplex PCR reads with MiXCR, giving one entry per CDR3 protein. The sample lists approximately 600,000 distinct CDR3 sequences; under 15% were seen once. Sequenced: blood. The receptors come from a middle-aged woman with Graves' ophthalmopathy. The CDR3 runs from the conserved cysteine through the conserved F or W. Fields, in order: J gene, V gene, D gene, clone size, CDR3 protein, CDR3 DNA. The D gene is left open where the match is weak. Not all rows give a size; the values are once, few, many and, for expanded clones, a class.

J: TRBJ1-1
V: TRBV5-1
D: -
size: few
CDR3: CASSLVSGPMDEAFF
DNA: TGCGCCAGCAGCTTGGTTTCTGGACCGATGGATGAAGCTTTCTTT

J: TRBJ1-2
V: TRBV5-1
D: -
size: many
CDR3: CASSLDETVYGYTF
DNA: TGCGCCAGCAGCTTGGACGAGACCGTCTATGGCTACACCTTC

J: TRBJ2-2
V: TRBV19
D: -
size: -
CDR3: CASRSIKVPGTANTGELFF
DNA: TGTGCCAGTAGGTCGATCAAGGTCCCCGGGACCGCGAACACCGGGGAGCTGTTTTTT

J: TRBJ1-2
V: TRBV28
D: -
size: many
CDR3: CASSLPGAGYGYTF
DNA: TGTGCCAGCAGTTTACCGGGGGCTGGCTATGGCTACACCTTC

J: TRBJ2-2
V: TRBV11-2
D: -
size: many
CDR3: CASSQGPGTGELFF
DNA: TGTGCCAGCAGCCAAGGACCGGGCACCGGGGAGCTGTTTTTT

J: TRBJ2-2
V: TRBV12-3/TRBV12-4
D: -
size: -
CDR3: CASSSGTQVGLGTGELFF
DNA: TGTGCCAGCAGTTCTGGGACTCAAGTGGGGCTGGGGACCGGGGAGCTGTTTTTT

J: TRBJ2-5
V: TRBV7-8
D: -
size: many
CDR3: CASSLTVVLGRETQYF
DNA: TGTGCCAGCAGCCTAACGGTGGTATTGGGGAGAGAGACCCAGTACTTC

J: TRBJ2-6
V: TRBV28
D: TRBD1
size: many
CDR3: CASRSPGQGTGANVLTF
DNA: TGTGCCAGCAGATCTCCGGGACAGGGAACCGGGGCCAACGTCCTGACTTTC

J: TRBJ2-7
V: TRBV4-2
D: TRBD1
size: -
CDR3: CASSQDLLDRAYEQYF
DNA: TGTGCCAGCAGCCAAGATCTGCTGGACAGGGCCTACGAGCAGTACTTC

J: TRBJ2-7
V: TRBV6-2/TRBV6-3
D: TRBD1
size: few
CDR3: CASRLAGGDRDREQYF
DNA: TGTGCCAGCAGACTCGCTGGGGGAGACAGGGATCGCGAGCAGTACTTC

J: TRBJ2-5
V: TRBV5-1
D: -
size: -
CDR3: CAISLGTLQETQYF
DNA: TGCGCCATCAGCTTAGGGACCCTCCAAGAGACCCAGTACTTC

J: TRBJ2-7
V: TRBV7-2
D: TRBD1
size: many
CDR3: CASTPGGLYEQYF
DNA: TGTGCCAGCACCCCAGGGGGTCTATACGAGCAGTACTTC

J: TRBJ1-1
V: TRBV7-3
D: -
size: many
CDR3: CASSLTKNTEAFF
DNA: TGTGCCAGCAGCTTAACTAAGAACACTGAAGCTTTCTTT

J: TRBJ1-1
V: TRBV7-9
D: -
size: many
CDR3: CASSLRPENTEAFF
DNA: TGTGCCAGCAGCTTAAGGCCTGAGAACACTGAAGCTTTCTTT

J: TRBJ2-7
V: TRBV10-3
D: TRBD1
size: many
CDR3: CAISDPDRADEQYF
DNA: TGTGCCATCAGTGATCCGGACAGGGCTGACGAGCAGTACTTC

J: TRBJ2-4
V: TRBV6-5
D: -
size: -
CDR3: CASSFRDGSGNIQYF
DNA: TGTGCCAGCAGTTTTAGGGACGGGTCCGGAAACATTCAGTACTTC

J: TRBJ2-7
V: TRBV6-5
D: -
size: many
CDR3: CASSSGAGAFLGDEQYF
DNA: TGTGCCAGCAGTTCAGGGGCAGGGGCCTTTCTCGGGGACGAGCAGTACTTC

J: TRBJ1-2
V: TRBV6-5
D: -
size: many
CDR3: CASSYSGGNPGNYGYTF
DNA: TGTGCCAGCAGTTACTCAGGAGGAAACCCTGGGAACTATGGCTACACCTTC

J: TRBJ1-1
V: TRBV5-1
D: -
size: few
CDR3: CASSLAPGGGTEAFF
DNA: TGCGCCAGCAGCTTGGCCCCCGGGGGGGGGACTGAAGCTTTCTTT

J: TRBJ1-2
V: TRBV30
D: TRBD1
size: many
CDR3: CAWSGTGSRYGYTF
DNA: TGTGCCTGGAGCGGGACAGGGTCGCGCTATGGCTACACCTTC

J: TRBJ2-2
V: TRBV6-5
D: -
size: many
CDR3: CASSYSGGSSTGELFF
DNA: TGTGCCAGCAGTTACTCTGGGGGAAGTTCCACCGGGGAGCTGTTTTTT

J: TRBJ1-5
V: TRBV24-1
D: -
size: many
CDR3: CATSDRREQPQHF
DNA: TGTGCCACCAGTGATAGGAGGGAGCAGCCCCAGCATTTT

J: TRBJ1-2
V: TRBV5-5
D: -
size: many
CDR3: CASSPIDRTYGYTF
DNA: TGTGCCAGCAGCCCCATAGACAGGACCTATGGCTACACCTTC

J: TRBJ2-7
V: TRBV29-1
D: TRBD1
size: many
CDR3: CSAGQNYEQYF
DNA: TGCAGCGCGGGACAGAACTACGAGCAGTACTTC

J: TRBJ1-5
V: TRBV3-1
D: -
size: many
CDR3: CASSQDLNQPQHF
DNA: TGCGCCAGCAGCCAAGATTTAAATCAGCCCCAGCATTTT

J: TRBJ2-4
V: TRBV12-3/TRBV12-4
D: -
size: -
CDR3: CASTFGQGRNIQYF
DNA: TGTGCCAGCACCTTTGGGCAGGGGCGGAACATTCAGTACTTC

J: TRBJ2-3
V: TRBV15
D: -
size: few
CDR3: CATSRGLGSRADTQYF
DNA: TGTGCCACCAGCAGAGGACTCGGGAGTCGAGCAGATACGCAGTATTTT

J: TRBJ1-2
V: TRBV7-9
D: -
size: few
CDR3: CASSGTKRGYTF
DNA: TGTGCCAGCAGCGGGACGAAGCGAGGCTACACCTTC

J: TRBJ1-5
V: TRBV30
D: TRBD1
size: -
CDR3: CAWSDPPTGRQPQHF
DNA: TGTGCCTGGAGTGACCCCCCGACAGGGCGACAGCCCCAGCATTTT

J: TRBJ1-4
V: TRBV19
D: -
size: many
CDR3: CASSSDPANEKLFF
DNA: TGTGCCAGTAGTAGCGATCCGGCTAATGAAAAACTGTTTTTT

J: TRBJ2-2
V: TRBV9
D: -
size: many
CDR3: CASSVQPANGRTGELFF
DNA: TGTGCCAGCAGCGTACAGCCGGCCAATGGTAGGACCGGGGAGCTGTTTTTT

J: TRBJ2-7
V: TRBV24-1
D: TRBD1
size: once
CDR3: CATSDTGTGGTYEQYF
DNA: TGTGCCACCAGTGATACCGGGACAGGGGGTACCTACGAGCAGTACTTC

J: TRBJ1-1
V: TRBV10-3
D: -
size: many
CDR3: CAIRRDTEAFF
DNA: TGTGCCATCAGAAGGGACACTGAAGCTTTCTTT

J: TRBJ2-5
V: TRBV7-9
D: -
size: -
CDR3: CASSLSRAQETQYF
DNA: TGTGCCAGCAGCTTATCCAGGGCCCAAGAGACCCAGTACTTC

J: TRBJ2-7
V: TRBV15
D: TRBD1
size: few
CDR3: CATSRAPGQGAYEQYF
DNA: TGTGCCACCAGCAGAGCCCCGGGACAGGGAGCCTACGAGCAGTACTTC

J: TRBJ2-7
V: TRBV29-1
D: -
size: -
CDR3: CSVLIGQSYEQYF
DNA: TGCAGCGTGTTAATAGGACAGTCATACGAGCAGTACTTC

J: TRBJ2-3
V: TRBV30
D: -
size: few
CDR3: CAWSQDSSTDTQYF
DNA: TGTGCCTGGAGTCAGGACAGTTCCACAGATACGCAGTATTTT

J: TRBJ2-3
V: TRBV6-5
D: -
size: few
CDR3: CASSYGREPDAQYF
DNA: TGTGCCAGCAGTTACGGTAGAGAACCAGATGCGCAGTATTTT